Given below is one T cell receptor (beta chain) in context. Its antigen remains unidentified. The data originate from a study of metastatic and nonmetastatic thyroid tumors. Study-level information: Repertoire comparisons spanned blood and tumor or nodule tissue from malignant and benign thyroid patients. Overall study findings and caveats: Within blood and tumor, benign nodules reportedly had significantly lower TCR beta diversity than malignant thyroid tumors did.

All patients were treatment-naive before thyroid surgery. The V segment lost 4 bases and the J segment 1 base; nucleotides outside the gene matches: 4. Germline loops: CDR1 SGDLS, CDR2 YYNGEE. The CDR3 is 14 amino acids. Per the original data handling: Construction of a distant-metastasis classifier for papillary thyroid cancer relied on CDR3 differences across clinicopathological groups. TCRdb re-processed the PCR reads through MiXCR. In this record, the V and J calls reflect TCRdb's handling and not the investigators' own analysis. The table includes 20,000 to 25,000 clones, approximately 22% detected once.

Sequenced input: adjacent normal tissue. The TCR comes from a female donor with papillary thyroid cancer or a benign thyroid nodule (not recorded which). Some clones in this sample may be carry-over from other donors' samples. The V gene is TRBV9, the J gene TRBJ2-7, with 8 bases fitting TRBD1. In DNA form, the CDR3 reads TGTGCCAGCAGCCTCTGGACAGGGTCCTACGAGCAGTACTTC. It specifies CASSLWTGSYEQYF. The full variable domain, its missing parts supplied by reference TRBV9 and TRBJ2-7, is DSGVTQTPKHLITATGQRVTLRCSPRSGDLSVYWYQQSLDQGLQFLIQYYNGEERAKGNILERFSAQQFPDLHSELNLSSLELGDSALYFCASSLWTGSYEQYFGPGTRLTVT.